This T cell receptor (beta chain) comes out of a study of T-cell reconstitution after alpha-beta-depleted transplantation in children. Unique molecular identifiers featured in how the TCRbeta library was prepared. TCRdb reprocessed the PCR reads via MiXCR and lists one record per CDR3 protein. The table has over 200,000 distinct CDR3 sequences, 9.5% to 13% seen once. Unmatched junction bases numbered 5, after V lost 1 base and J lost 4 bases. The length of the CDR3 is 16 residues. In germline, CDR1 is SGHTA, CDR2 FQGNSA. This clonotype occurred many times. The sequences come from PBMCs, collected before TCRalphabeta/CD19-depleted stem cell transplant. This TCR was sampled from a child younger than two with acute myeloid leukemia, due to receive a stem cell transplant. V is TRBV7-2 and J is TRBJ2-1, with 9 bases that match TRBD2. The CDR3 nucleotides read TGTGCCAGCAGCTTAGATGGGACTAGCAGGTACAATGAGCAGTTCTTC. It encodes CASSLDGTSRYNEQFF. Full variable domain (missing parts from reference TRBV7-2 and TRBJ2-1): GAGVSQSPSNKVTEKGKDVELRCDPISGHTALYWYRQSLGQGLEFLIYFQGNSAPDKSGLPSDRFSAERTGGSVSTLTIQRTQQEDSAVYLCASSLDGTSRYNEQFFGPGTRLTVL.